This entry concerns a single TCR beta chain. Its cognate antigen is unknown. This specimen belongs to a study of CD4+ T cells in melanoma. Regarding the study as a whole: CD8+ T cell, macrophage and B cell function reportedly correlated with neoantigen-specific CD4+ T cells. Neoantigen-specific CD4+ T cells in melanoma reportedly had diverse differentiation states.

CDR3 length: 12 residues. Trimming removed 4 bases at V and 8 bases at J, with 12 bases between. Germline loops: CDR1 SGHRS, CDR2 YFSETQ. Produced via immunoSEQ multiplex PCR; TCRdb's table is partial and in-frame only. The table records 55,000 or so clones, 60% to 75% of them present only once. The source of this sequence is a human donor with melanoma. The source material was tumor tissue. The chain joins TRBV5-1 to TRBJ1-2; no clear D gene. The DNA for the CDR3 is TGCGCCAGCAGCGAAGGTGCGGTAGGCTACACCTTC. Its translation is CASSEGAVGYTF.